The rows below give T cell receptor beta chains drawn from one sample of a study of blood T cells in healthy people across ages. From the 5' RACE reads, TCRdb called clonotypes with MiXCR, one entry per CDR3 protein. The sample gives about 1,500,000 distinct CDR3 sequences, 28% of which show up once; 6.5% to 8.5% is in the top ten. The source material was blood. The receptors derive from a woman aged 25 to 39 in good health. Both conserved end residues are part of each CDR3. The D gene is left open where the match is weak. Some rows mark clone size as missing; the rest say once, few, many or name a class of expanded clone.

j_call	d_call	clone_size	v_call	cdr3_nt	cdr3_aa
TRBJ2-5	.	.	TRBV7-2	TGTGCCAGCAGCTTAACGCCCCATCAAGAGACCCAGTACTTC	CASSLTPHQETQYF
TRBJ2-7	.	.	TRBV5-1	TGCGCCATCAGCTTGGCCAGGACATCTCCCTACGAGCAGTACTTC	CAISLARTSPYEQYF
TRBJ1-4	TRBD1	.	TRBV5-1	TGCGCCAGCAGCTGGGGACAGGGAGAAGCAACTAATGAAAAACGGTTTTTT	CASSWGQGEATNEKRFF
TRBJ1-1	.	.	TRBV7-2	TGTGCCAGCAGCTTAGGGATGGTGAACACTGAAGCTTTCTTT	CASSLGMVNTEAFF
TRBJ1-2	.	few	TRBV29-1	TGCAGCGTCCCTAGATCTGAGGGAGGCTACACCTTC	CSVPRSEGGYTF
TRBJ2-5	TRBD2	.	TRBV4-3	TGCGCCAGCAGCCAAGATTTGAGACTAGCGGGAGCAGAGACCCAGTACTTC	CASSQDLRLAGAETQYF
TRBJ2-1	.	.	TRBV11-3	TGTGCCAGCGCCAGGGGCAGGAGGAATGAGCAGTTCTTC	CASARGRRNEQFF
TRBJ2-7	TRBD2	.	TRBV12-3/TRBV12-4	TGTGCCAGCAGTCTCAGTTATAGCGGGAATGATTACGAGCAGTACTTC	CASSLSYSGNDYEQYF
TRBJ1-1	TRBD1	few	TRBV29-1	TGCAGCGTCCATACAGGGGTCACTGAAGCTTTCTTT	CSVHTGVTEAFF
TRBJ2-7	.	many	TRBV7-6	TGTGCCAGCAGCTTAGGCCGTGGGGGGAGCCCTTACGAGCAGTACTTC	CASSLGRGGSPYEQYF
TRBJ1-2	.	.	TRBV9	TGTGCCAGCAGCGTTGACAGCTCCTGGGGCTACACCTTC	CASSVDSSWGYTF
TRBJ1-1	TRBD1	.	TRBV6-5	TGTGCCAGCAGTTACCGCGGACAGGGTGAAGCTTTCTTT	CASSYRGQGEAFF
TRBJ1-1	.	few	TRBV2	TGTGCCAGCAGTGAAAAGGTCAGCGGGTTCGGCACTGAAGCTTTCTTT	CASSEKVSGFGTEAFF
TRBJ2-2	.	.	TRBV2	TGTGCCAGCAGTCCCCCTTGGGGCCGCGGGTCCGGGGAGCTGTTTTTT	CASSPPWGRGSGELFF
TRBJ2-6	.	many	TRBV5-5	TGTGCCAGCAGCTTCCTCCAAAGCTCTGGGGCCAACGTCCTGACTTTC	CASSFLQSSGANVLTF
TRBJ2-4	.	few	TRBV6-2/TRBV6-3	TGTGCCAGCAGTTACTCGGGAAACATTCAGTACTTC	CASSYSGNIQYF
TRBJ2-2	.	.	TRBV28	TGTGCCAGCAGTAGCCCGAGTTTAACCGGGGAGCTGTTTTTT	CASSSPSLTGELFF
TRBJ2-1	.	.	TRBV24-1	TGTGCCACCAGTGGCCCAAGGGTCCTTAATGAGCAGTTCTTC	CATSGPRVLNEQFF
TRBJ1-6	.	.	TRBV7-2	TGTGCCAGCAGCCTTCCCCATAATTCACCCCTCCACTTT	CASSLPHNSPLHF
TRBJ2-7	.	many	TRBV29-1	TGCAGCGTTGAAGATGTTGGGAACGAGCAGTACTTC	CSVEDVGNEQYF
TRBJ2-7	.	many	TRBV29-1	TGCAGCGTTGGAAAGGCAGGGCTTCAGGAGCAGTACTTC	CSVGKAGLQEQYF
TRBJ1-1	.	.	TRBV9	TGTGCCAGCAGCGTAGGGGTGGGGACGAACACTGAAGCTTTCTTT	CASSVGVGTNTEAFF
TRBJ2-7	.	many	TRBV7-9	TGTGCCAGCAGCCTCGGACAGCAGGCCTACGAGCAGTACTTC	CASSLGQQAYEQYF
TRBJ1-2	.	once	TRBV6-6	TGTGCCAGCAGTTTCCCCGGAGGGCGACCAGATGGCTACACCTTC	CASSFPGGRPDGYTF
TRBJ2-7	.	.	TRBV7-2	TGTGCCAGCAGCTTAGCGGGAGTAGGCCGCCTCCTCCCCTACGAGCAGTACTTC	CASSLAGVGRLLPYEQYF
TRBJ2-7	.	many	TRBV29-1	TGCAGCGTTGGTGGCAGGGGATACGAGCAGTACTTC	CSVGGRGYEQYF
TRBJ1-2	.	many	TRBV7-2	TGTGCCAGCACCGGACAATCCTATGGCTACACCTTC	CASTGQSYGYTF
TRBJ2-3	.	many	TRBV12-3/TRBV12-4	TGTGCCAGCCTCCTCGGGGATACGCAGTATTTT	CASLLGDTQYF
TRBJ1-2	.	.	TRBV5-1	TGCGCCAGCAGCCCTGCAGGGGAGCAAGGCTACACCTTC	CASSPAGEQGYTF
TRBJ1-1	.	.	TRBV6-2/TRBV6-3	TGTGCCAGCAGTCAGGACGAGGTGGGGACTGAAGCTTTCTTT	CASSQDEVGTEAFF
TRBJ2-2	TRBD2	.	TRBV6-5	TGTGCCAGCAGTTACACCGGGACTAGCGGAGGGGGGACCGGGGAGCTGTTTTTT	CASSYTGTSGGGTGELFF
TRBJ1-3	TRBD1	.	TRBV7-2	TGTGCCAGCGCCCGAGGAGGGACAGCGGGTGGAAACACCATATATTTT	CASARGGTAGGNTIYF
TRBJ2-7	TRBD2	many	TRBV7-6	TGTGCCAGCAGCTTAACATTAGCGGGAGACCACGAGCAGTACTTC	CASSLTLAGDHEQYF
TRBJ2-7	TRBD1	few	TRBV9	TGTGCCAGCAGCGTGGGACAGGGTAAAGGCTACGAGCAGTACTTC	CASSVGQGKGYEQYF
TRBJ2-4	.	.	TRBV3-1	TGTGCCAGCAGCCGGGGACGGGGGGCGACCAAAAACATTCAGTACTTC	CASSRGRGATKNIQYF
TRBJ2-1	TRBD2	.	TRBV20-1	TGCAGTGCTTCGACTAGCGGGAGGGCAAAGGTGCAGTTCTTC	CSASTSGRAKVQFF
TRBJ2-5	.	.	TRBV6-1	TGTGCCAGCAGGCAGGGCGTGGGGGAGACCCAGTACTTC	CASRQGVGETQYF
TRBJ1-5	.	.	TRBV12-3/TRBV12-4	TGTGCCAGCAGTTTGGATAAGGGGGTGGGTCAGCCCCAGCATTTT	CASSLDKGVGQPQHF
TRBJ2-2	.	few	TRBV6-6	TGTGCCAGCAGCCCCCGGGGGACGGACACCGGGGAGCTGTTTTTT	CASSPRGTDTGELFF
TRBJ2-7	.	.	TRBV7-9	TGTGCCAGCAGCGAGAGTCATTCCCCCTACGAGCAGTACTTC	CASSESHSPYEQYF
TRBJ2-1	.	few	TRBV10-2	TGCGCCAGCACCACCTCCTTCGGGGTGGAGCAGTTCTTC	CASTTSFGVEQFF
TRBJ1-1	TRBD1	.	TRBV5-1	TGCGCCAGCAGGGACTCCAGGGGGAGGGTCGCTGAAGCTTTCTTT	CASRDSRGRVAEAFF
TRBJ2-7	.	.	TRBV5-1	TGCGCCAGCAAAAATACGTACGAGCAGTACTTC	CASKNTYEQYF
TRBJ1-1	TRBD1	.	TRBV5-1	TGCGCCAGCAGCTTGGACGGACAGGATGAAGCTTTCTTT	CASSLDGQDEAFF
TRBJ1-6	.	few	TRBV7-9	TGTGCCAGCACACGGGGACATAATTCACCCCTCCACTTT	CASTRGHNSPLHF
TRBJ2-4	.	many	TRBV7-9	TGTGCCAGCAGCCCTGACGCGGGAGCCAAAAACATTCAGTACTTC	CASSPDAGAKNIQYF
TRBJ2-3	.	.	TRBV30	TGTGCCTGGAGTGTAATGGCGGGGACAGATACGCAGTATTTT	CAWSVMAGTDTQYF
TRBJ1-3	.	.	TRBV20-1	TGCAGTGCTAGAGGAAGCAGGGAGTCGGACACCATATATTTT	CSARGSRESDTIYF
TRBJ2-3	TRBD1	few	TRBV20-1	TGCAGTGCTAACAGGGGCAAAGGCACAGATACGCAGTATTTT	CSANRGKGTDTQYF
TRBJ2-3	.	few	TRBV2	TGTGCCAGCAGTCAGGAAGCAGATACGCAGTATTTT	CASSQEADTQYF
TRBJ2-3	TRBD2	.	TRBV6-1	TGTGCCAGCAGTGAAGAGGTACTAGCGGGGGGGCCAGATACGCAGTATTTT	CASSEEVLAGGPDTQYF
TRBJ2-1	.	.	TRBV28	TGTGCCAGCAGCACATGGACAAGAAACAATGAGCAGTTCTTC	CASSTWTRNNEQFF